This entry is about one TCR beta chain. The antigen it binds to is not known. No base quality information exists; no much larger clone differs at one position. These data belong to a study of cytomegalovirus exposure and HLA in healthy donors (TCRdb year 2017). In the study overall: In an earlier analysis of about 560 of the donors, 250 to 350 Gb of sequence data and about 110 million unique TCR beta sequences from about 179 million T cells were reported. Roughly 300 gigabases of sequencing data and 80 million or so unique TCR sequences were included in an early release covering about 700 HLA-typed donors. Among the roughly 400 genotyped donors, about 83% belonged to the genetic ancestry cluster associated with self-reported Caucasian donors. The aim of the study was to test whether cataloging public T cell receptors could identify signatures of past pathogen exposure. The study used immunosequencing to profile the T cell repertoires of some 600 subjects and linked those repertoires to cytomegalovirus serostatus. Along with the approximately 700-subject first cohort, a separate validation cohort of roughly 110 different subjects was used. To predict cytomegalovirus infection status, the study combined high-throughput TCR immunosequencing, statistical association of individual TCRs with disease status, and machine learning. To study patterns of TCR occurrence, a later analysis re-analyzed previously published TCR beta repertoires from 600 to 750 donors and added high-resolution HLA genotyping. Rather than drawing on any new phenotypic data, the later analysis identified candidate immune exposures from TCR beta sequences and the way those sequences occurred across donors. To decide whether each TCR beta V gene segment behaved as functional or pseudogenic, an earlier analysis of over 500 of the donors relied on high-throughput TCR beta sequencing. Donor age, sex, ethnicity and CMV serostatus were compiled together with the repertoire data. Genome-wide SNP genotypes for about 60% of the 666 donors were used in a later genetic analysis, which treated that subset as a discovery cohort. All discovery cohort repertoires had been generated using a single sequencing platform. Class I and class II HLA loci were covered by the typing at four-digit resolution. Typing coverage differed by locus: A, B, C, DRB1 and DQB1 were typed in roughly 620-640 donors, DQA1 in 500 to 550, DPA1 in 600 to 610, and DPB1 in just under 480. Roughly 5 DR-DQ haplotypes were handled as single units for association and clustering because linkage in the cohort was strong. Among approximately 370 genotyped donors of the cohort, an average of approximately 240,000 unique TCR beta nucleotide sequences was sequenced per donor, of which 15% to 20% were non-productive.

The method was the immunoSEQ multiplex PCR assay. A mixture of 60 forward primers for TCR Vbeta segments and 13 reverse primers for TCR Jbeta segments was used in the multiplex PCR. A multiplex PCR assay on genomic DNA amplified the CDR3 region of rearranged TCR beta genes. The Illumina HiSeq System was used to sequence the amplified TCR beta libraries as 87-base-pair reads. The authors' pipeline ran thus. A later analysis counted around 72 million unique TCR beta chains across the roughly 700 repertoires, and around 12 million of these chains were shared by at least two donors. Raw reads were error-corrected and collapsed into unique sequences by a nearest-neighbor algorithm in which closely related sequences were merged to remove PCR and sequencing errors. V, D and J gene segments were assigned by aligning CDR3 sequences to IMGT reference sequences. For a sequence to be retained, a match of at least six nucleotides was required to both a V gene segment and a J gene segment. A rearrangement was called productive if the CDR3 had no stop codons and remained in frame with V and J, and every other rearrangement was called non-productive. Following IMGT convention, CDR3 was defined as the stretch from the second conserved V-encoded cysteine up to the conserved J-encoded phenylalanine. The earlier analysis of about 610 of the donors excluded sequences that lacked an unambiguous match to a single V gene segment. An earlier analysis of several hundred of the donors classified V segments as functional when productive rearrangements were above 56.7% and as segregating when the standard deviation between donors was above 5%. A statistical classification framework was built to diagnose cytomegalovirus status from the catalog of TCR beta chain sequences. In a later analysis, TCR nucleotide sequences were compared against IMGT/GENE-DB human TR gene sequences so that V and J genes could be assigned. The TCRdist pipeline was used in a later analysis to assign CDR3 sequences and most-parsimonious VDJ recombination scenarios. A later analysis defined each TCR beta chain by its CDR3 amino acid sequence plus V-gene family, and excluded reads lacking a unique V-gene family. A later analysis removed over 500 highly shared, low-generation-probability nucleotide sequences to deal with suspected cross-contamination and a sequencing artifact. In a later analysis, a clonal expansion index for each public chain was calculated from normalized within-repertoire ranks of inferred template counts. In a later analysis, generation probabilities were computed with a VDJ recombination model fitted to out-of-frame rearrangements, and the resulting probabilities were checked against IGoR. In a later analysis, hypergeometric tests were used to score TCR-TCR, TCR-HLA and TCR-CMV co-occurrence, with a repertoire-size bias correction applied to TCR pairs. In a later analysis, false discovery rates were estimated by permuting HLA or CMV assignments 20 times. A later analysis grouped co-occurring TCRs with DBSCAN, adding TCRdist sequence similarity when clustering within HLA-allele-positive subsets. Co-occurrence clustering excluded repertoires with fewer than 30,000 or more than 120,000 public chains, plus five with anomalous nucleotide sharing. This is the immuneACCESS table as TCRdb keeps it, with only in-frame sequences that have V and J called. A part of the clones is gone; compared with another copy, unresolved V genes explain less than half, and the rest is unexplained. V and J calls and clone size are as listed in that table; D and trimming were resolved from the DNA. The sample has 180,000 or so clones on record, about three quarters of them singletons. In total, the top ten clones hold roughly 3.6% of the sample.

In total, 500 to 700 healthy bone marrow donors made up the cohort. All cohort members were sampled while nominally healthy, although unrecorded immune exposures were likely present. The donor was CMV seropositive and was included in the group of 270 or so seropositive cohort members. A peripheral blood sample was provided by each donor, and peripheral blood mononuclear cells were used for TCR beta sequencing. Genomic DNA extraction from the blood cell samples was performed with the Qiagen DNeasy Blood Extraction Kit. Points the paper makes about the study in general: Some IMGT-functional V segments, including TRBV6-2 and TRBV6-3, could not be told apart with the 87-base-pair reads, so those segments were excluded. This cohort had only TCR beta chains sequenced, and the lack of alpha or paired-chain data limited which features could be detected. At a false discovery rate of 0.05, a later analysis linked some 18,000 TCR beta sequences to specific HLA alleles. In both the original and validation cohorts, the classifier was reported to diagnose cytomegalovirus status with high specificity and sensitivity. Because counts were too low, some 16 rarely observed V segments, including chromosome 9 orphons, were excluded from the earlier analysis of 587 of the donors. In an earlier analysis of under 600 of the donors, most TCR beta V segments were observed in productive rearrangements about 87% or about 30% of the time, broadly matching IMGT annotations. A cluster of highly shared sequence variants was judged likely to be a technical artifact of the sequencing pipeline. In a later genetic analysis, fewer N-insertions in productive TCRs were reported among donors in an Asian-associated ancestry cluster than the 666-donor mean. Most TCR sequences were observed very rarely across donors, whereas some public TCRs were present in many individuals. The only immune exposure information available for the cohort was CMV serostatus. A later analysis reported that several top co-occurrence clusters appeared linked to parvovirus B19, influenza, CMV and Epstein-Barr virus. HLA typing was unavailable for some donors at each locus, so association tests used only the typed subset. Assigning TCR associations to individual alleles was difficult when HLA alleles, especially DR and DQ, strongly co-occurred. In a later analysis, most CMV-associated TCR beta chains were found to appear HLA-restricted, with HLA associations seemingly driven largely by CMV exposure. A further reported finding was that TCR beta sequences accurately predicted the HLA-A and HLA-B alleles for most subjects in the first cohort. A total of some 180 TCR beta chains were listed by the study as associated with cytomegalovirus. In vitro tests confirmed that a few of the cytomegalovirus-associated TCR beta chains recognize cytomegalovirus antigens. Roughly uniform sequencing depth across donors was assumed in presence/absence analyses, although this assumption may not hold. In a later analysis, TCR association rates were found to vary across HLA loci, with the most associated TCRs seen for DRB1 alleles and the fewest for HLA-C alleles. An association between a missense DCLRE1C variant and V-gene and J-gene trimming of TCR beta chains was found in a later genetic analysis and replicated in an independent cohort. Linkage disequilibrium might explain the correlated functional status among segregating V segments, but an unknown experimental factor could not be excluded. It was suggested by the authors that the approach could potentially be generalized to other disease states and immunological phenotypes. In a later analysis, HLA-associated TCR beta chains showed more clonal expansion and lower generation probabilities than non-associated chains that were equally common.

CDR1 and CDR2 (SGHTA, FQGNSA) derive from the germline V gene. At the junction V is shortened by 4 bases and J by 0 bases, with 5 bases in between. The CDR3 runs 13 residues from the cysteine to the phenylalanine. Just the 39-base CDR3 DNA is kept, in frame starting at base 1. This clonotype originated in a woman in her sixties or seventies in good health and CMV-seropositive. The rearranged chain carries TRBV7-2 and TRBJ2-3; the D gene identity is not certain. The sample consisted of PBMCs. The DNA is TGTGCCAGCAGCTCCCCTAGCACAGATACGCAGTATTTT. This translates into CASSSPSTDTQYF.